A selection of T cell receptor beta chains follows, all from one sample in a study of cytomegalovirus exposure and HLA in healthy donors. Using immunoSEQ multiplex PCR, the repertoire was profiled, and TCRdb retains in-frame clones only, with some absent. The sample consists of approximately 100,000 clones, about three quarters of them appearing once. The sample was PBMCs. Receptor source: a female donor in good health and CMV-seronegative. Each CDR3 is given with its conserved first and last residue. The D gene is left open where the match is weak. A row's size may be missing; if present it is once, few, many or a size class.

CDR3 DNA	CDR3 protein	V gene	J gene	clone size	D gene
TGTGCCAGCACTATCACCGGGGAGCTGTTTTTT	CASTITGELFF	TRBV2	TRBJ2-2	.	.
TGTGCCAGCTCCTCTACCGGGAAAAACACTGAAGCTTTCTTT	CASSSTGKNTEAFF	TRBV18	TRBJ1-1	.	.
TGCGCCAGCAACCATGGGGGGGGGATAGGGGAGCAGTTCTTC	CASNHGGGIGEQFF	TRBV5-1	TRBJ2-1	.	TRBD2
TGTGCCAGCAGTGAAGACAGGGGTTTGGGAAACACCATATATTTT	CASSEDRGLGNTIYF	TRBV6-1	TRBJ1-3	.	TRBD1
TGTGCCAGCAGCTTCTCCCAGGGGACTAGCTGGGCTGAGCAGTTCTTC	CASSFSQGTSWAEQFF	TRBV7-2	TRBJ2-1	.	TRBD2
TGTGCCAGCAGCTCACCTACAACCTCCAGGGGCTACACCTTC	CASSSPTTSRGYTF	TRBV11-2	TRBJ1-2	few	.
TGTGCCAGCAGCGTGGGACAGGGGAACTCTGGAAACACCATATATTTT	CASSVGQGNSGNTIYF	TRBV5-6	TRBJ1-3	.	TRBD1
TGTGCCAGTAGTATAGCGGCCCCAAACAGGGGTTTGTCCTACGAGCAGTACTTC	CASSIAAPNRGLSYEQYF	TRBV19	TRBJ2-7	.	TRBD1
TGTGCCAGCACCTGGTCTAGCGGGGGGGCCGGAATAACCGGGGAGCTGTTTTTT	CASTWSSGGAGITGELFF	TRBV9	TRBJ2-2	.	TRBD2
TGTGCCATCAGCCGGGGACAGTCCTCCTACGAGCAGTACTTC	CAISRGQSSYEQYF	TRBV10-3	TRBJ2-7	once	TRBD1
TGTGCCAGCACTTCCGGGACGAACACCGGGGAGCTGTTTTTT	CASTSGTNTGELFF	TRBV9	TRBJ2-2	.	.
TGTGCCAGCAGCTTAGAGGGGTATGGCTACACCTTC	CASSLEGYGYTF	TRBV7-2	TRBJ1-2	few	.
TGTGCCAGCAGTTACGAGCTGAACACTGAAGCTTTCTTT	CASSYELNTEAFF	TRBV6-5	TRBJ1-1	.	.